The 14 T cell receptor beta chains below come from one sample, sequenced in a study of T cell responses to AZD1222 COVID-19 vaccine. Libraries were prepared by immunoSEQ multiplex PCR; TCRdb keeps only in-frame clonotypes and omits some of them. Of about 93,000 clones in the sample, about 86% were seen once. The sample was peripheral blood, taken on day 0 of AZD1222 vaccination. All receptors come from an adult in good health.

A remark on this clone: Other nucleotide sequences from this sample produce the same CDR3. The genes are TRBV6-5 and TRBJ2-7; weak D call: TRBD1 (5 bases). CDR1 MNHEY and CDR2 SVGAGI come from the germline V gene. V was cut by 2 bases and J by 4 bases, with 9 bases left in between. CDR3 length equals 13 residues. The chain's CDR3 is CASSYTGAYEQYF. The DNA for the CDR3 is TGTGCCAGCAGTTACACAGGCGCGTACGAGCAGTACTTC.

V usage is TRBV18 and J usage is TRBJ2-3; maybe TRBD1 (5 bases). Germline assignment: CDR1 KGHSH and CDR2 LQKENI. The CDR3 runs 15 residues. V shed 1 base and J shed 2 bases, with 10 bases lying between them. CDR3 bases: TGTGCCAGCTCACCACTTGACAGCGCCACAGATACGCAGTATTTT. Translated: CASSPLDSATDTQYF. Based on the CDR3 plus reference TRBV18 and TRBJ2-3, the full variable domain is NAGVMQNPRHLVRRRGQEARLRCSPMKGHSHVYWYRQLPEEGLKFMVYLQKENIIDESGMPKERFSAEFPKEGPSILRIQQVVRGDSAAYFCASSPLDSATDTQYFGPGTRLTVL.

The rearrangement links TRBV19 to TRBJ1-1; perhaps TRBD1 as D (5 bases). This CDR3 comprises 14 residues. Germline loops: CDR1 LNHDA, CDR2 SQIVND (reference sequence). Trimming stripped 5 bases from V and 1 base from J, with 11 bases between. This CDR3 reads CASSQGRANTEAFF. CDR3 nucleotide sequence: TGTGCCAGTAGTCAGGGACGGGCGAACACTGAAGCTTTCTTT.

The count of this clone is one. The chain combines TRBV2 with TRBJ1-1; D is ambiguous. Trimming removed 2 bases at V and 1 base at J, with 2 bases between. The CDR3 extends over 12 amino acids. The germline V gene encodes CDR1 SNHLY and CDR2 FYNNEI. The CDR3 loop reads CASSERNTEAFF. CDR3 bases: TGTGCCAGCAGTGAAAGGAACACTGAAGCTTTCTTT. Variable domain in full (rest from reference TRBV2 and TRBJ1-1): EPEVTQTPSHQVTQMGQEVILRCVPISNHLYFYWYRQILGQKVEFLVSFYNNEISEKSEIFDDQFSVERPDGSNFTLKIRSTKLEDSAMYFCASSERNTEAFFGQGTRLTVV.

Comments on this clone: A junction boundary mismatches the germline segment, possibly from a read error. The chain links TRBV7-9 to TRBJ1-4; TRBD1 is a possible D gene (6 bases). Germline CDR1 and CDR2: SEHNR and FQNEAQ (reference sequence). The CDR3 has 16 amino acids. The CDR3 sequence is CASSLDGAGAKEKLFF. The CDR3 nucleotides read TGTGCCAGCAGCTTAGATGGGGCAGGGGCTAAAGAAAAACTGTTTTTT.

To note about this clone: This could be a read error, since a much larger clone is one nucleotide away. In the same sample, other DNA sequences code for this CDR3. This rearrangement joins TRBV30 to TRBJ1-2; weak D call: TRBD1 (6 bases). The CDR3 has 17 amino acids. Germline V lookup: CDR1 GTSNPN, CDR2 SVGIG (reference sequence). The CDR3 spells CAWNPGVGTQANYGYTF. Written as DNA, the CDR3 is TGTGCCTGGAACCCCGGGGTTGGGACACAAGCAAACTACGGCTACACCTTC.

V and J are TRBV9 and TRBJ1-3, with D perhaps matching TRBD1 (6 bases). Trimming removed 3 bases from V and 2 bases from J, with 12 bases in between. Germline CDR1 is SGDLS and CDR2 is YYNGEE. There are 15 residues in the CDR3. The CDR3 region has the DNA TGTGCCAGCAGCGCCGGGGGCACCGCTGGAAACACCATATATTTT. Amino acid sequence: CASSAGGTAGNTIYF.

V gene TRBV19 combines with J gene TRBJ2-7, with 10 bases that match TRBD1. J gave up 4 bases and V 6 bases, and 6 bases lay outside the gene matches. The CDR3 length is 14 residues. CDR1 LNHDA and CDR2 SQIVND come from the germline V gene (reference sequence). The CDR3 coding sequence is TGTGCCAGTAGCCCGACAGGGGGCGGTTACGAGCAGTACTTC. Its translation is CASSPTGGGYEQYF.

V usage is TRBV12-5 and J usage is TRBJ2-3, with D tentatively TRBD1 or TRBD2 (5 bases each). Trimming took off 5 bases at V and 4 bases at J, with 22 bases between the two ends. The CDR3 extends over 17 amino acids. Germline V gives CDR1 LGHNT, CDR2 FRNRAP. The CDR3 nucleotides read TGTGCTAGTGGTCTTCGGGGCCCATCCTTGAGAGCAGATACGCAGTATTTT. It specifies CASGLRGPSLRADTQYF. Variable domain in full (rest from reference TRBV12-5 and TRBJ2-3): DARVTQTPRHKVTEMGQEVTMRCQPILGHNTVFWYRQTMMQGLELLAYFRNRAPLDDSGMPKDRFSAEMPDATLATLKIQPSEPRDSAVYFCASGLRGPSLRADTQYFGPGTRLTVL.

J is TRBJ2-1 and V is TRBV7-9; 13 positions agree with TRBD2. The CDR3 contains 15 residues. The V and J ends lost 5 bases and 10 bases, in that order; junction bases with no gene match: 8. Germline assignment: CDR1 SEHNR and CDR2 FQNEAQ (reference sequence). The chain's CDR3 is CASSHGLAGVEEQFF. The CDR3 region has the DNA TGTGCCAGCAGCCACGGACTAGCGGGAGTCGAGGAGCAGTTCTTC.

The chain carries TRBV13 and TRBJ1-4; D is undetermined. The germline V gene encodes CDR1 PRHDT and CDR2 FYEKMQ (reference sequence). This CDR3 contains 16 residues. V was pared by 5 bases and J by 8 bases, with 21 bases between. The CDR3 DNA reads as TGTGCCAGCAGCCACTCCATGGGCACTGACGGGGAAAAACTGTTTTTT. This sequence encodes CASSHSMGTDGEKLFF. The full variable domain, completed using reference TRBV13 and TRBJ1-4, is AAGVIQSPRHLIKEKRETATLKCYPIPRHDTVYWYQQGPGQDPQFLISFYEKMQSDKGSIPDRFSAQQFSDYHSELNMSSLELGDSALYFCASSHSMGTDGEKLFFGSGTQLSVL.

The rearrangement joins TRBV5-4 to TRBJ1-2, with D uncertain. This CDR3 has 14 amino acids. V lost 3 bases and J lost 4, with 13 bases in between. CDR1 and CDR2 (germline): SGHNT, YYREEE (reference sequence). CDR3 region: CASSSDGRAYGYTF. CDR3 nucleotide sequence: TGTGCCAGCAGCTCCGACGGACGTGCCTATGGCTACACCTTC.

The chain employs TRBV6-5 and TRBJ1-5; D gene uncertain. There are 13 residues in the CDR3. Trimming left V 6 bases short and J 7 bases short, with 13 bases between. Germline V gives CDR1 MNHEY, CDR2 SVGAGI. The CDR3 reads CASRNMGGQPQHF. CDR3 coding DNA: TGTGCCAGCAGAAACATGGGTGGACAGCCCCAGCATTTT.

The DNA for the CDR3 is TGTGCCAGCAGCTCTCCGGGGCGGAACGCCTACAATGAGCAGTTCTTC. Translation: CASSSPGRNAYNEQFF. This chain connects TRBV11-1 to TRBJ2-1; either TRBD1 or TRBD2 may fit D (5 bases each). The V gene's germline CDR1 is SGHAT and CDR2 FQDESV (reference sequence). CDR3 length: 16 amino acids. Trimming removed 4 bases from V and 2 bases from J, with 15 bases in between.